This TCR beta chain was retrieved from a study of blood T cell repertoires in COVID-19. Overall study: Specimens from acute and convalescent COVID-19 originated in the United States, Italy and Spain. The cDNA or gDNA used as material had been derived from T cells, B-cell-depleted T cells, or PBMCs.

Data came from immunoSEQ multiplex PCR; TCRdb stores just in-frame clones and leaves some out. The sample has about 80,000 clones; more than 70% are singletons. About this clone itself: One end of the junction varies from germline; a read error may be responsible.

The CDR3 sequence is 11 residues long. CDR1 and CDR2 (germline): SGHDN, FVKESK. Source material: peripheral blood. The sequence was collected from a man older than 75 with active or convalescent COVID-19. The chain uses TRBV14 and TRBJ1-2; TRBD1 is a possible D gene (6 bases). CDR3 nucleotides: TGTGCCAGCAGCCGGGGGGGGGCTCCGGCCTTC. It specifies CASSRGGAPAF. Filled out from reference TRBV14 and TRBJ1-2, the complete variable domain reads EAGVTQFPSHSVIEKGQTVTLRCDPISGHDNLYWYRRVMGKEIKFLLHFVKESKQDESGMPNNRFLAERTGGTYSTLKVQPAELEDSGVYFCASSRGGAPAFGSGTRLTVV.